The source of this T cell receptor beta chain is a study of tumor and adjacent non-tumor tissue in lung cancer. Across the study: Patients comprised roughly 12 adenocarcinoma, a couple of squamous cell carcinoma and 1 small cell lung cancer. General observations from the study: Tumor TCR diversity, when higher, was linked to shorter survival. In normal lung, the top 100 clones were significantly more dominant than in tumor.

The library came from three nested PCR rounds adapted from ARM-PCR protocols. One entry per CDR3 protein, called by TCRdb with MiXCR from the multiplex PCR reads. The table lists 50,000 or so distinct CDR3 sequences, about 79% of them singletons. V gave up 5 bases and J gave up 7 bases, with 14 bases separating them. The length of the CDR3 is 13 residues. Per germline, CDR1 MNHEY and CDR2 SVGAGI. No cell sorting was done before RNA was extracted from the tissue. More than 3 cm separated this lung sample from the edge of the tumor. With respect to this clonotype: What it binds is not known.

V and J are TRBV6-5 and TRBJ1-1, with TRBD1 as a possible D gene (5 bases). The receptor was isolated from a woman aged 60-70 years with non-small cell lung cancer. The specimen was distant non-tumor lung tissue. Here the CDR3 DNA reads TGTGCCAGCAGTCGGGGCAGCCGTAATGAAGCTTTCTTT. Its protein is CASSRGSRNEAFF.